The 5 T cell receptor beta chains below all came from one sample that was sequenced in a study of blood T cell repertoires in COVID-19. Some clones are missing from TCRdb's copy, which holds only in-frame ones; the method was immunoSEQ multiplex PCR. This table holds around 130,000 clones, over 75% found once. Sample: peripheral blood. The receptors come from an older woman with acute or convalescent COVID-19.

V gene TRBV9 combines with J gene TRBJ1-4, with D unresolved. V was pared by 0 bases and J by 5 bases, with 14 bases between. The CDR3 is made up of 16 amino acids. CDR1 SGDLS and CDR2 YYNGEE come from the germline V gene. The CDR3 protein is CASSVGLSPRNEKLFF. CDR3 sequence (DNA): TGTGCCAGCAGCGTAGGATTATCGCCTAGGAATGAAAAACTGTTTTTT.

This clone was observed a single time. This CDR3 is CATSDLPTGKAFF. CDR3 DNA sequence: TGTGCCACCAGTGATCTTCCGACAGGGAAAGCTTTCTTT. The gene calls are TRBV24-1 and TRBJ1-1, with TRBD1 matching over 7 bases. There are 13 residues in the CDR3. Germline CDR1 and CDR2: KGHDR and SFDVKD. V shed 3 bases, J shed 9 bases, and the junction held 6 bases outside the gene matches.

This clone was seen a few times. The chain uses TRBV6-1 and TRBJ2-7, with TRBD1 identical over 8 bases. The V gene end was trimmed by 3 bases and the J gene end by 3 bases; junction bases not matched to a gene: 7. Germline CDR1 reads MNHNS; CDR2 reads SASEGT. The CDR3 consists of 15 residues. The CDR3 region has the DNA TGTGCCAGCAGTGACAGACAGGGGATTGGCTACGAGCAGTACTTC. Encoded protein: CASSDRQGIGYEQYF.

On this clone: Other DNA sequences from this sample encode an identical CDR3 as well. This chain joins TRBV5-1 and TRBJ1-1; weak D call: TRBD1 (6 bases). The CDR3 is made up of 15 amino acids. Trimming took off 0 bases at V and 2 bases at J, with 11 bases between the two ends. Germline CDR1 reads SGHRS; CDR2 reads YFSETQ. The CDR3 spells CASSLAGTTNTEAFF. As DNA, the CDR3 is TGCGCCAGCAGCTTGGCCGGGACAACCAACACTGAAGCTTTCTTT.

The rearrangement joins TRBV7-9 to TRBJ2-5, with TRBD2 matching over 13 bases. After removal of 3 bases from V and 4 bases from J, the junction contained 5 bases not matched to a gene. Germline-derived CDR1 and CDR2 are SEHNR and FQNEAQ (reference sequence). This CDR3 has 16 residues. For the CDR3, the DNA is TGTGCCAGCAGCTTTGGGACTAGCGGGATTGTAGAGACCCAGTACTTC. Translated, it gives CASSFGTSGIVETQYF.